This record covers a single T cell receptor beta chain. Which antigen it targets is not known. No much larger clonotype is one base removed from it; base qualities were not supplied. This sample is drawn from a study of vaccination effects on CD4 cells after COVID-19 (dated by TCRdb to 2021 to 2024). In the study overall: Across the study, the median time from the second dose to post-vaccine sampling was 72 days (range 14 to 241). In both COVID-19 convalescent patients and infection-naive vaccine recipients, the study compared SARS-CoV-2 spike-specific CD4+ TCR repertoires from before mRNA vaccination with those from after it. The full study included over 8 COVID-19 convalescent patients and a few SARS-CoV-2-naive healthy vaccine recipients. Cultures from other donors in the study were sequenced with the Oncomine TCR Beta short-read assay on an Illumina iSeq 100.

The paper's findings and limits, for the study overall: Only a small number of convalescent patients were included, and no early post-infection timepoints were available, which limited the study. Among healthy vaccine recipients, nearly all vaccine-induced clones were SARS-CoV-2 mono-reactive, and just 1 of 255 was cross-reactive with common cold coronaviruses. Marked clonal contraction was observed in both infection-induced and vaccine-induced clones at late post-vaccination timepoints, consistent with waning T cell responses.

From cysteine to phenylalanine, the CDR3 is 15 amino acids long. Left in the record is the CDR3 DNA by itself, 45 bases read in frame from the first base. The junction shows trimming of 1 base on V and 1 base on J, plus 7 bases between the germline ends. Looking up the germline V gene yields CDR1 MNHEY and CDR2 SVGAGI. In the ViraFEST assay, PBMC were stimulated with viral peptide pools, and antigen-specific CD4+ T cell clonotypes were then identified by expansion using TCR sequencing. After 10 days of culture, CD4+ T cells were isolated with the EasySep CD4+ T cell isolation kit. Participants received two doses of either the BNT162b2 or the mRNA-1273 mRNA SARS-CoV-2 vaccine. Negative nucleocapsid antibody results before and after vaccination confirmed that the healthy vaccine recipients had no prior SARS-CoV-2 infection. Some 2.2 million PBMC per well were cultured in IMDM with about 4.6% human AB serum, 8.5 to 10 IU/ml IL-2 and gentamicin, plus 10 ug/ml peptides. Half of the culture medium was replaced with fresh IL-2-containing medium on days 3 and 7. Unless noted otherwise, every peptide stimulation condition was cultured in triplicate wells. PBMC were separated from whole blood using Ficoll-Paque Plus gradient centrifugation and were then either cryopreserved at -140C or used fresh. The overlapping peptide pools covered the spike proteins of SARS-CoV-2 and of the common cold coronaviruses HCoV-NL63, HCoV-OC43 and HCoV-229E. The QIAamp micro DNA kit was used to extract genomic DNA from the cultured CD4+ T cells.

Library method: the immunoSEQ multiplex PCR assay. DNA from the CD4+ T cells that had been cultured and isolated underwent TCR beta CDR3 sequencing. The study's own analysis went as follows. Non-productive TCR sequences were discarded, and reads were trimmed to the CDR3 region, with only CDR3s of 7 or more amino acids retained. The MANAFEST web app was used to pick out antigen-specific clonotypes by comparing their expansion in peptide wells with that in reference cultures. For clones to be considered positive, expansion at FDR<0.05 versus reference and all other wells, an odds ratio above 5, and a frequency above 0.1% in two replicate wells were required. Clonotypes significantly expanded in SARS-CoV-2 spike wells and in at least one common cold coronavirus spike condition were defined as cross-reactive. CDR3 similarity was assessed by Levenshtein distance using the stringdist R package, and unrooted trees were constructed with ape in R 3.6.1. The table was pulled from immuneACCESS by TCRdb, which kept in-frame rearrangements only. Such tables lose some clones; where checked, under half of the loss comes from unresolved V genes, and the rest has no known cause. V, J and clone size were drawn from that table, and D and trimming were deduced from the DNA. The sample table holds roughly 25,000 clones, of which around 67% were seen once. The ten largest make up under 9% of the sample.

This TCR was sampled from a human donor who received a COVID-19 vaccine. Here the sequenced sample was CD4+ T cells from PBMCs cultured with SARS-CoV-2 spike peptides, taken after COVID-19 vaccination. The cell subset or site label corresponds to: SARS-CoV-2 spike overlapping peptide pool stimulation. The chain employs TRBV6-5 and TRBJ2-2; the D gene lacks a confident call. DNA sequence: TGTGCCAGCAGTTACTTAGGTCAGAACACCGGGGAGCTGTTTTTT. Its protein reads: CASSYLGQNTGELFF.